These 5 T cell receptor beta chains share one sample of origin, sequenced in a study of cytomegalovirus exposure and HLA in healthy donors listed by TCRdb under 2017. The method behind the library was the immunoSEQ multiplex PCR assay. A mixture of 60 forward primers for TCR Vbeta segments and 13 reverse primers for TCR Jbeta segments was used in the multiplex PCR. What TCRdb holds here is the immuneACCESS table cut down to in-frame rearrangements. Part of the clones is not present; checked against another copy, under half of the missing clones reflect an unresolved V gene, and the others are unexplained. The sample table contains under 300,000 clones; only one count was recorded for 70% to 90% of them. Jointly, the top ten make up about 7.5% of the sample. Sequencing was carried out using PBMCs. The receptor set was obtained from a woman aged 60-75 years in good health and CMV-seropositive.

The chain couples TRBV7-9 to TRBJ2-1, with D possibly matching TRBD2 (7 bases). Deletions cut 2 bases from V and 7 bases from J, with 15 bases between. The CDR3 length is 15 residues. The germline gives CDR1 SEHNR, CDR2 FQNEAQ (reference sequence). CDR3 coding DNA: TGTGCCAGCAGCTTACCGACCGGGGGGACAAATGAGCAGTTCTTC. Its translation: CASSLPTGGTNEQFF. The full variable domain, in which reference TRBV7-9 and TRBJ2-1 provide the parts outside the CDR3, is DTGVSQNPRHKITKRGQNVTFRCDPISEHNRLYWYRQTLGQGPEFLTYFQNEAQLEKSRLLSDRFSAERPKGSFSTLEIQRTEQGDSAMYLCASSLPTGGTNEQFFGPGTRLTVL.

In DNA form, the CDR3 reads TGTGCCAGCAGCAACACGATCGGGACAAGCTATGGCTACACCTTC. The encoded protein is CASSNTIGTSYGYTF. V and J are TRBV7-2 and TRBJ1-2; D may be TRBD1 (6 bases). Trimming left V 5 bases short and J 4 bases short, with 17 bases between. CDR3 length: 15 amino acids. Germline-derived CDR1 and CDR2 are SGHTA and FQGNSA.

This chain joins TRBV6-1 and TRBJ2-3; D may be TRBD2 (5 bases). The CDR3 contains 14 residues. V gave up 0 bases and J gave up 3 bases, with 7 bases separating them. Looked up from germline, CDR1 is MNHNS and CDR2 is SASEGT. The CDR3 DNA sequence: TGTGCCAGCAGTGAAGCGAGGAGGACAGATACGCAGTATTTT. The encoded protein is CASSEARRTDTQYF.

This chain uses TRBV9 with TRBJ2-1, with D perhaps matching TRBD2 (5 bases). CDR1 and CDR2 from the germline V gene are SGDLS and YYNGEE. V lost 3 bases and J lost 2, with 6 bases in between. The CDR3 runs 13 residues. CDR3 bases: TGTGCCAGCAGCGCGACTACCTACAATGAGCAGTTCTTC. This translates into CASSATTYNEQFF.

The chain is built from TRBV30 and TRBJ1-3, with 10 positions matching TRBD1. After removal of 4 bases from V and 1 base from J, the junction contained 10 bases not matched to a gene. The CDR3 loop spans 17 amino acids. The germline V gene has CDR1 GTSNPN and CDR2 SVGIG (reference sequence). CDR3 amino acids: CAWKVWGTGVSGNTIYF. The CDR3 coding sequence is TGTGCCTGGAAGGTCTGGGGGACAGGGGTTTCTGGAAACACCATATATTTT.